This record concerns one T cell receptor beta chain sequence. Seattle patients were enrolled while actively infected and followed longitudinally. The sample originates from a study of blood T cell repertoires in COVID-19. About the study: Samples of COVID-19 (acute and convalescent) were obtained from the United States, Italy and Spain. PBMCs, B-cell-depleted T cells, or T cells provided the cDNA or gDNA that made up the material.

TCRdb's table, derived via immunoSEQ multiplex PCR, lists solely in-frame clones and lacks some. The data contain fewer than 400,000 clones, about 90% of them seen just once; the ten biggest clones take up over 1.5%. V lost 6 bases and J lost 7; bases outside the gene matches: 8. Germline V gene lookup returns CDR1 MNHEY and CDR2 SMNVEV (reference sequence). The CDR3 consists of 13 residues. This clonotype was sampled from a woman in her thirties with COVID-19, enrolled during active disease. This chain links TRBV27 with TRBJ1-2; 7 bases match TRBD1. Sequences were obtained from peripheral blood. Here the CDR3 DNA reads TGTGCCAGCAGCCCGACAGGGCTTTTTGGCTACACCTTC. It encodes CASSPTGLFGYTF.